The present T cell receptor (beta chain) was sequenced within a study of tumor-infiltrating lymphocytes in primary liver carcinoma. Study-wide background: Productive TCRbeta reads per sample were roughly 3.5 to 8 million, not differing by tissue.

A constant-region primer primed TCR beta cDNA synthesis from 450 to 550 ng of total RNA. For TCR beta, libraries were produced by three nested multiplex PCR rounds using slightly modified ARM-PCR. Amplification in the first two PCR rounds was performed using TRBV1-TRBV30 forward primers and a C-beta reverse primer for approximately 10 cycles each. Via MiXCR, TCRdb re-called the multiplex PCR reads, giving one row per CDR3 protein. The sample shows about 320,000 distinct CDR3 sequences, 65% of them seen only once. Study-level results: Bulk unsorted samples prevented comparison of CD4+ and CD8+ repertoires. Tumor region pairs overlapped more than did tumor-adjacent and tumor-blood pairs.

Note on this clonotype: Its specificity is unknown.

Germline DNA was also extracted, and blood RNA was taken from unsorted whole blood. V was pared by 2 bases and J by 5 bases, with 5 bases of the junction left unmatched. The CDR3 length is 14 residues. From germline, CDR1 is SGHRS and CDR2 YFSETQ. What was sequenced was peripheral blood. The chain is built from TRBV5-1 and TRBJ1-2, with 8 bases lining up with TRBD1. The TCR was taken from a man aged 35 to 55 with primary liver carcinoma and hepatitis B virus infection. The CDR3 DNA follows: TGCGCCAGCAGCTTTTCAGGGGGCGCGTATGGCTACACCTTC. Translating gives CASSFSGGAYGYTF.